The 10 T cell receptor beta chains listed next were all sequenced from one sample in a study of T cells expressing NK-cell markers. From its re-call of the 5' RACE reads, TCRdb lists each CDR3 protein once, without DNA. The table for this sample gives about 260,000 distinct CDR3 sequences. Source material: blood T cells: a sorted CD56 or NKG2C T cell subset, CD4+ or CD8+ T cells, or bulk PBMC T cells (not recorded which). The receptors were gathered from a man aged 18 to 30 in good health.

The chain combines TRBV6-6 with TRBJ1-2; no DNA is available, so the TRBD1 call from TCRdb remains unchecked. The CDR3 covers 12 residues. Germline-derived CDR1 and CDR2 are MNHNY and SVGAGI (reference sequence). CDR3 amino acids: CASRKTGWSYTF.

The gene calls are TRBV18 and TRBJ2-1. The CDR3 runs 14 residues. Germline V gives CDR1 KGHSH, CDR2 LQKENI. The CDR3 protein is CASSPPPISNEQFF.

This CDR3 is CSAKGTGGDKAYEQYF. The chain is built from TRBV20-1 and TRBJ2-7; TCRdb selects TRBD1, and the lack of DNA leaves this call unchecked. Per germline, CDR1 DFQATT and CDR2 SNEGSKA (reference sequence). The CDR3 is made up of 16 amino acids.

The V and J genes are TRBV7-8 and TRBJ2-2. Germline V CDR1 and CDR2: SGHVS, FQNEAQ. There are 13 residues in the CDR3. The CDR3 reads CASSQMGTGELFF.

The V gene is TRBV19, the J gene TRBJ2-2; TCRdb returns TRBD2, unconfirmable since there is no DNA. Looked up from germline, CDR1 is LNHDA and CDR2 is SQIVND (reference sequence). The CDR3 contains 17 residues. CDR3 sequence: CASSIGRREKNTGELFF.

V usage is TRBV6-1 and J usage is TRBJ2-1; the TCRdb call, TRBD2, lacks DNA for checking. The germline CDR1 and CDR2 sequences are MNHNS and SASEGT. The CDR3 runs 16 residues. This CDR3 is CASSALTSGGFHEQFF.

The V gene is TRBV10-1, the J gene TRBJ2-3; lacking DNA, the TRBD2 call made by TCRdb goes unchecked. CDR3 length: 12 amino acids. Germline CDR1 and CDR2: WNHNN and SYGVQD (reference sequence). This CDR3 reads CASSEEGHTQYF.

This chain connects TRBV6-5 to TRBJ2-1; TCRdb calls TRBD2, which cannot be checked without DNA. Germline CDR1 is MNHEY and CDR2 is SVGAGI. CDR3 size: 15 residues. The CDR3 sequence: CASSYTDITSGGNLF.

The rearrangement joins TRBV18 to TRBJ2-4; TCRdb designates TRBD1, a call that cannot be tested without DNA. Germline assignment: CDR1 KGHSH and CDR2 LQKENI. The CDR3 covers 17 residues. The CDR3 is CASSPSGAGWAKNIQYF.

The CDR3 here is CSARAPASYEQYF. The gene calls are TRBV20-1 and TRBJ2-7; the TCRdb call, TRBD1, lacks DNA for checking. Germline assignment: CDR1 DFQATT and CDR2 SNEGSKA (reference sequence). This CDR3 contains 13 residues.